One sample yielded the 17 T cell receptor beta chains listed below, sequenced in a study of T cell responses to AZD1222 COVID-19 vaccine. The protocol was immunoSEQ multiplex PCR, while the TCRdb copy is restricted to in-frame clones and leaves out a portion. Of approximately 92,000 clones in the sample, roughly 93% were seen once. Here the sequenced sample was peripheral blood, taken on day 0 of AZD1222 vaccination. The receptors were sampled from an adult in good health.

This chain uses TRBV24-1 with TRBJ1-2; 7 bases fit TRBD1. Germline CDR1 and CDR2: KGHDR and SFDVKD. The CDR3 is 13 residues long. V lost 4 bases and J lost 8; bases outside the gene matches: 6. CDR3 residues: CATSDSGGRGYTF. The CDR3 region has the DNA TGTGCCACCAGTGACTCAGGGGGTCGGGGCTACACCTTC.

The chain recombines TRBV28 with TRBJ1-1; D is perhaps TRBD1 (6 bases). In germline, CDR1 is MDHEN, CDR2 SYDVKM. The germline V and J ends were trimmed by 5 bases and 5 bases, with 15 bases remaining between them. This CDR3 contains 14 residues. The CDR3 DNA reads as TGTGCCAGCAGTAATACAGGGAGGGGTACTGAAGCTTTCTTT. This encodes CASSNTGRGTEAFF.

The chain recombines TRBV6-5 with TRBJ2-1; 7 nucleotides line up with TRBD1. CDR1 is MNHEY and CDR2 is SVGAGI in the germline V gene. V shed 4 bases and J 9 bases; nucleotides not matched to a gene: 9. This CDR3 comprises 14 residues. The CDR3 sequence is CASSSLRGHREQFF. DNA for the CDR3: TGTGCCAGCAGTTCACTAAGGGGGCACCGTGAGCAGTTCTTC.

DNA for the CDR3: TGTGCCAGCTCACCATACCTCGGCGGGGACACTGAAGCTTTCTTT. It yields the protein CASSPYLGGDTEAFF. This sequence joins TRBV18 and TRBJ1-1; D remains ambiguous. The CDR3 runs to 15 residues. Germline loops: CDR1 KGHSH, CDR2 LQKENI. The V and J ends lost 2 bases and 3 bases respectively, with 13 bases between them.

The chain joins TRBV5-1 to TRBJ2-2; perhaps TRBD1 as D (5 bases). CDR1 is SGHRS and CDR2 is YFSETQ in the germline V gene. Trimming left V 4 bases short and J 0 bases short, with 19 bases between. This CDR3 has 18 residues. DNA for the CDR3: TGCGCCAGCAGCCCAATTACAGGAGTGGCGGCGAACACCGGGGAGCTGTTTTTT. Its translation: CASSPITGVAANTGELFF.

The gene calls are TRBV19 and TRBJ2-2, with 7 bases aligning to TRBD1. Germline CDR1 and CDR2: LNHDA and SQIVND (reference sequence). This CDR3 is 14 amino acids long. V lost 6 bases, J lost 3 bases, and 4 bases stayed unmatched. In DNA, the CDR3 is TGTGCCAGTAGAAGTACAGGGGACACCGGGGAGCTGTTTTTT. This sequence encodes CASRSTGDTGELFF. The full variable domain, rest sourced from reference TRBV19 and TRBJ2-2, is DGGITQSPKYLFRKEGQNVTLSCEQNLNHDAMYWYRQDPGQGLRLIYYSQIVNDFQKGDIAEGYSVSREKKESFPLTVTSAQKNPTAFYLCASRSTGDTGELFFGEGSRLTVL.

V gene TRBV6-5 combines with J gene TRBJ1-2; D is unclear. Germline assignment: CDR1 MNHEY and CDR2 SVGAGI. The CDR3 has 16 amino acids. V shed 2 bases and J shed 8 bases, with 21 bases lying between them. The CDR3 bases are TGTGCCAGCAGTTACGGGTCCGAGCCTCATAGAGGGGGCTACACCTTC. Amino acid sequence: CASSYGSEPHRGGYTF.

This chain uses TRBV11-2 with TRBJ1-3; D remains unclear. V was clipped by 1 base and J by 1 base, with 11 bases between them. In germline, CDR1 is SGHAT, CDR2 FQNNGV. The CDR3 has 16 amino acids. The CDR3 DNA sequence: TGTGCCAGCAGCTTAGTTCTTGCAGATTCTGGAAACACCATATATTTT. Amino acids: CASSLVLADSGNTIYF.

This chain connects TRBV18 to TRBJ2-7; TRBD1 might be the D (5 bases). From germline, CDR1 is KGHSH and CDR2 LQKENI. This CDR3 is 13 amino acids long. V was trimmed by 2 bases and J by 7 bases, leaving 12 bases between them. CDR3: CASSPFRVWEQYF. The CDR3, as DNA: TGTGCCAGCTCACCATTCAGGGTGTGGGAGCAGTACTTC.

This chain uses TRBV12-3 or TRBV12-4 with TRBJ1-2, with D hard to call. V was pared by 1 base and J by 7 bases, with 10 bases between. The CDR3 is 13 residues long. Here the CDR3 DNA reads TGTGCCAGCAGTTTAGTCCGGGATGCTGGCTACACCTTC. It yields the protein CASSLVRDAGYTF.

The V call is TRBV12-3 or TRBV12-4, the J call TRBJ1-4; D remains unclear. This CDR3 has 11 amino acids. V was clipped by 4 bases and J by 8 bases, with 5 bases between them. This CDR3 reads CASSSQEKLFF. CDR3 nucleotides: TGTGCCAGCAGTTCGCAGGAAAAACTGTTTTTT.

The DNA for the CDR3 is TGTGCCAGCGGCCTCGGCGGTGCGAACACCGGGGAGCTGTTTTTT. Translating gives CASGLGGANTGELFF. The chain employs TRBV9 and TRBJ2-2; D gene unclear. Trimming removed 7 bases at V and 0 bases at J, with 13 bases between. The CDR3 is 15 amino acids. In germline, CDR1 is SGDLS, CDR2 YYNGEE.

V is TRBV7-3 and J is TRBJ2-1; D perhaps matches TRBD1 (5 bases). Germline V gives CDR1 SGHTA, CDR2 FQGTGA. V shed 2 bases and J shed 5 bases, with 7 bases lying between them. The CDR3 is 13 amino acids. CDR3: CASSLLGDNEQFF. The CDR3 DNA reads TGTGCCAGCAGCTTATTAGGGGACAATGAGCAGTTCTTC. Looking up the rest from reference TRBV7-3 and TRBJ2-1 gives the full variable domain: GAGVSQTPSNKVTEKGKYVELRCDPISGHTALYWYRQSLGQGPEFLIYFQGTGAADDSGLPNDRFFAVRPEGSVSTLKIQRTERGDSAVYLCASSLLGDNEQFFGPGTRLTVL.

The chain has TRBV29-1 and TRBJ2-3; no reliable D call. The CDR3 spans 14 residues. Trimming stripped 3 bases from V and 7 bases from J, with 17 bases between. In germline, CDR1 is SQVTM, CDR2 ANQGSEA. CDR3 sequence: CSVEVVSLTNTQYF. The CDR3 coding sequence is TGCAGCGTTGAGGTCGTAAGCCTTACTAATACGCAGTATTTT.

The J gene is TRBJ2-7, the V gene TRBV15, with 9 nucleotides matching TRBD1. Trimming took 1 base from V and 5 from J; bases not matched to a gene: 9. The germline CDR1 and CDR2 sequences are LNHNV and YYDKDF (reference sequence). The CDR3 is made up of 16 amino acids. The CDR3 region is CATSRVLGQGSNEQYF. CDR3 nucleotide sequence: TGTGCCACCAGCAGAGTCCTAGGACAGGGGAGTAACGAGCAGTACTTC.

The chain employs TRBV28 and TRBJ1-2; D is possibly TRBD1 (5 bases). Trimming cost V 11 bases and J 8 bases, with 30 bases left between them. The CDR3 has 16 residues. The germline V gene encodes CDR1 MDHEN and CDR2 SYDVKM. For the CDR3, the DNA is TGTGCCTCCTTTCGAGCGGGCAGGGAGGGATTGGGAGGCTACACCTTC. Protein product: CASFRAGREGLGGYTF.

The rearrangement joins TRBV9 to TRBJ2-7; TRBD1 matches 7 bases. With 3 bases clipped from V and 6 bases from J, the junction kept 6 bases outside the gene matches. The germline CDR1 and CDR2 sequences are SGDLS and YYNGEE. There are 13 residues in the CDR3. CDR3 bases: TGTGCCAGCAGCGAGGGGGCCAGAACCGAGCAGTACTTC. Translating it yields CASSEGARTEQYF. Looking up the rest from reference TRBV9 and TRBJ2-7 gives the full variable domain: DSGVTQTPKHLITATGQRVTLRCSPRSGDLSVYWYQQSLDQGLQFLIQYYNGEERAKGNILERFSAQQFPDLHSELNLSSLELGDSALYFCASSEGARTEQYFGPGTRLTVT.